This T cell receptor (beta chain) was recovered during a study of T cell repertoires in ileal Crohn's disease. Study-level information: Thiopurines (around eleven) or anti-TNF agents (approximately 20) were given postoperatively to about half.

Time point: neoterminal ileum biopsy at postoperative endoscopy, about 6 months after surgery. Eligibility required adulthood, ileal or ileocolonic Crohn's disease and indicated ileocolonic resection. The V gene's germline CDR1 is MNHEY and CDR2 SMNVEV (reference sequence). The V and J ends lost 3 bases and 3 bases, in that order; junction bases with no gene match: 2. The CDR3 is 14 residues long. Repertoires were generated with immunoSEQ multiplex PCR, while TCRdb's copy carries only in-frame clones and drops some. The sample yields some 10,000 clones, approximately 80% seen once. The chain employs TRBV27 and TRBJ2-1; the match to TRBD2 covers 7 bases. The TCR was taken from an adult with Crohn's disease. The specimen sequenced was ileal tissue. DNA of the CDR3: TGTGCCAGCAGTTTCGGGGGGATCTACAATGAGCAGTTCTTC. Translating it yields CASSFGGIYNEQFF.